Each of the 16 T cell receptor beta chains below was sequenced from the same sample in a study of cytomegalovirus exposure and HLA in healthy donors. With 60 Vbeta and 13 Jbeta primers, the PCR was carried out. The repertoire was sequenced with immunoSEQ multiplex PCR; TCRdb's copy has only in-frame clones and lacks some. This sample has approximately 100,000 clones, with about 79% found just once. Sequencing was carried out using PBMCs. The receptors shown here come from a man aged 60 to 69 in good health and CMV-seropositive.

The V gene is TRBV6-1, the J gene TRBJ1-2; D may be TRBD1 (5 bases). This CDR3 comprises 13 residues. The V end lost 2 bases, the J end lost 2 bases, and 6 bases lay between the germline ends. Germline CDR1 MNHNS, CDR2 SASEGT. The CDR3 DNA sequence: TGTGCCAGCAGTGAACAGGGAAACTATGGCTACACCTTC. Amino acids: CASSEQGNYGYTF.

V is TRBV6-5 and J is TRBJ1-1; possible D gene TRBD1, 6 bases. Germline V CDR1 and CDR2: MNHEY, SVGAGI. Trimming stripped 2 bases from V and 8 bases from J, with 15 bases between. The length of the CDR3 is 14 residues. The CDR3 DNA follows: TGTGCCAGCAGTTACGTGGGGGGGCCCAAGGAAGCTTTCTTT. It encodes CASSYVGGPKEAFF.

CDR3 DNA: TGTGCCAGCAGTTCTGCCCGGACAGGGAAGTTCTACGAGCAGTACTTC. Protein sequence: CASSSARTGKFYEQYF. The chain recombines TRBV6-5 with TRBJ2-7; 8 positions match TRBD1. The ends lost 4 bases at V and 3 bases at J; junction bases unmatched: 11. There are 16 residues in the CDR3. CDR1 is MNHEY and CDR2 is SVGAGI in the germline V gene.

The V call is TRBV27, the J call TRBJ2-1; 7 bases fit TRBD2. The V and J ends lost 4 bases and 7 bases, in that order; junction bases with no gene match: 16. The CDR3 extends over 17 amino acids. Germline CDR1 MNHEY, CDR2 SMNVEV (reference sequence). In DNA form, the CDR3 reads TGTGCCAGCAGTTCCCCCTATGGGGGGGGTGAGGGAAATGAGCAGTTCTTC. This sequence encodes CASSSPYGGGEGNEQFF.

The chain couples TRBV5-4 to TRBJ2-2, with 12 positions matching TRBD2. CDR1 is SGHNT and CDR2 is YYREEE in the germline V gene (reference sequence). Trimming cost V 4 bases and J 5 bases; bases outside gene matches: 6. There are 16 residues in the CDR3. The CDR3 reads CASSPVGTSGTGELFF. In nucleotides, the CDR3 is TGTGCCAGCAGCCCGGTCGGGACTAGCGGGACCGGGGAGCTGTTTTTT.

The V call is TRBV9, the J call TRBJ1-2, with TRBD1 identical over 8 bases. The germline gives CDR1 SGDLS, CDR2 YYNGEE. The ends lost 2 bases at V and 5 bases at J; junction bases unmatched: 8. The CDR3 sequence is 15 residues long. CDR3 nucleotide sequence: TGTGCCAGCAGCGTGAGAGGACAGGGCGCTTATGGCTACACCTTC. Encoded protein: CASSVRGQGAYGYTF.

The chain has TRBV5-6 and TRBJ2-2, with D possibly TRBD2 on 5 matching bases. In germline, CDR1 is SGHDT, CDR2 YYEEEE. V lost 7 bases, J lost 6 bases, and 13 bases lay in between. The CDR3 contains 13 residues. The CDR3 is CASLLYGAGELFF. The CDR3, as DNA: TGTGCCAGCCTTCTTTACGGGGCCGGGGAGCTGTTTTTT.

The chain recombines TRBV5-1 with TRBJ2-1, with D hard to call. Germline CDR1 and CDR2: SGHRS and YFSETQ. CDR3 length: 12 residues. Deletions cut 4 bases from V and 4 bases from J, with 6 bases between. CDR3 DNA sequence: TGCGCCAGCAGCGTTCGGTACAATGAGCAGTTCTTC. It yields the protein CASSVRYNEQFF.

The chain recombines TRBV5-4 with TRBJ2-2, with D perhaps TRBD2 (7 bases). Germline lookup yields CDR1 SGHNT and CDR2 YYREEE (reference sequence). Trimming shortened V by 4 bases and J by 3 bases, and 16 bases separated the two germline ends. The CDR3 extends over 16 amino acids. The DNA of the CDR3 is TGTGCCAGCAGCATACTTCAGGGGAGGGACACCGGGGAGCTGTTTTTT. Protein product: CASSILQGRDTGELFF.

V gene TRBV5-1 combines with J gene TRBJ2-1; tentatively, D is TRBD1 (6 bases). The CDR3 totals 15 residues. With 0 bases removed from V and 7 bases from J, the gap between germline ends came to 14 bases. Germline V gene lookup returns CDR1 SGHRS and CDR2 YFSETQ. CDR3 sequence (DNA): TGCGCCAGCAGCTTGGGGACAGATTATGAGAATGAGCAGTTCTTC. This encodes CASSLGTDYENEQFF.

The rearrangement joins TRBV5-1 to TRBJ2-7, with 9 bases that match TRBD1. Germline V gene lookup returns CDR1 SGHRS and CDR2 YFSETQ. The CDR3 sequence is 16 residues long. Trimming removed 0 bases from V and 4 bases from J; junction bases left unmatched: 8. CDR3 in amino acids: CASSLDGRTGVYEQYF. The CDR3 DNA reads as TGCGCCAGCAGCTTGGATGGGAGGACAGGGGTTTACGAGCAGTACTTC.

V is TRBV30 and J is TRBJ1-5, with D possibly being TRBD1 (5 bases). Trimming took 2 bases from V and 2 from J, leaving 10 bases between them. Germline assignment: CDR1 GTSNPN and CDR2 SVGIG (reference sequence). The CDR3 extends over 14 amino acids. The CDR3 bases are TGTGCCTGGAGTCCCTTAGGGGGCAATCAGCCCCAGCATTTT. It yields the protein CAWSPLGGNQPQHF.

The chain couples TRBV7-2 to TRBJ2-7; weak D call: TRBD2 (7 bases). This CDR3 comprises 13 residues. Germline assignment: CDR1 SGHTA and CDR2 FQGNSA. V lost 5 bases, J lost 6 bases, and 14 bases lay in between. DNA of the CDR3: TGTGCCAGCAGCACGCAGGGGACTACCGAGCAGTACTTC. Its translation: CASSTQGTTEQYF.

The sample holds a few counts of this clone. The gene calls are TRBV4-2 and TRBJ1-1; D gene unclear. This CDR3 has 14 residues. Germline V gene data show CDR1 as LGHNA and CDR2 as YNFKEQ. V lost 0 bases and J lost 5, with 10 bases in between. CDR3 coding DNA: TGTGCCAGCAGCCAAGATAGGCCGGGGACTGAAGCTTTCTTT. Translating gives CASSQDRPGTEAFF.

This clone was recorded a few times. The chain is built from TRBV7-9 and TRBJ1-6; D is undetermined. The CDR3 is 13 amino acids. V was shortened by 5 bases and J by 6 bases, with 8 bases between the two germline ends. Germline values: CDR1 SEHNR, CDR2 FQNEAQ (reference sequence). CDR3 residues: CASSPSVNSPLHF. The CDR3 DNA is TGTGCCAGCAGCCCCTCAGTTAATTCACCCCTCCACTTT.

This clone was picked up a small number of times. This chain links TRBV4-2 with TRBJ2-2, with 10 bases lining up with TRBD1. V dropped 2 bases and J dropped 5; count of bases not matched to a gene: 2. Per germline, CDR1 LGHNA and CDR2 YNFKEQ. The CDR3 sequence is 15 residues long. CDR3 protein: CASSQSGQGTGELFF. For the CDR3, the DNA is TGTGCCAGCAGCCAATCGGGACAGGGGACCGGGGAGCTGTTTTTT.